These T cell receptor beta chains were read from a single sample in a study of response to subunit inactivated influenza vaccine. TCRdb analysed the RT-PCR reads with MiXCR anew, one entry per CDR3 protein. The sample consists of about 520,000 distinct CDR3 sequences, approximately 7.3% of them appearing once. Sequences were derived from PBMCs from blood, sampled around 25 months after vaccination. The receptor set was obtained from a man in his fifties or sixties who received an inactivated influenza vaccine. Both conserved end residues are part of each CDR3. The size entry is marked missing in some rows and otherwise reads once, few, many or a size class.

V gene	J gene	clone size	CDR3 protein
TRBV24-1	TRBJ2-1	many	CATSDFQADEQFF
TRBV5-1	TRBJ2-1	many	CASRGLAGPQKYNEQFF
TRBV5-1	TRBJ2-2	-	CASREGTATNTGELFF
TRBV6-1	TRBJ1-2	few	CASRLTGSNYGYTF
TRBV20-1	TRBJ2-7	-	CSAYRGEQYF
TRBV6-2/TRBV6-3	TRBJ2-7	many	CASTTGGEQYF
TRBV11-2	TRBJ2-7	-	CASSPGQGIFHEQYF
TRBV14	TRBJ2-2	-	CASSHWDRANTGELFF
TRBV24-1	TRBJ2-1	many	CATSDRVGGTSSYNEQFF
TRBV7-2	TRBJ2-3	-	CASSLDSTTDTQYF
TRBV7-6	TRBJ1-5	-	CASSLGRAGVGQPQHF
TRBV6-1	TRBJ2-7	few	CASSGPTSGTGEQYF
TRBV5-6	TRBJ2-1	few	CASSPFLAGNYNEQFF
TRBV20-1	TRBJ2-2	many	CSARRNLAGELFF
TRBV5-6	TRBJ1-2	-	CASSLANGGTNYGYTF
TRBV11-2	TRBJ1-1	few	CASSSKGQGSIEAFF
TRBV20-1	TRBJ2-1	few	CSARGASGVYNEQFF
TRBV12-3/TRBV12-4	TRBJ1-2	few	CASSFNFLPYGYTF
TRBV6-5	TRBJ2-1	many	CASSSSTSGRSNEQFF
TRBV3-1	TRBJ1-5	-	CASSQVWGAGQPQHF
TRBV7-9	TRBJ2-7	-	CASSSGREWEQYF
TRBV5-1	TRBJ2-7	few	CASSATSGKYEQYF
TRBV24-1	TRBJ1-5	few	CATSDSDNQPQHF
TRBV7-9	TRBJ1-1	many	CASSSPRTGNTEAFF
TRBV5-1	TRBJ1-2	-	CASSERQGDGYTF
TRBV3-1	TRBJ2-5	few	CASSPGQGARGF
TRBV7-9	TRBJ2-1	many	CASSLAGVGDEQFF